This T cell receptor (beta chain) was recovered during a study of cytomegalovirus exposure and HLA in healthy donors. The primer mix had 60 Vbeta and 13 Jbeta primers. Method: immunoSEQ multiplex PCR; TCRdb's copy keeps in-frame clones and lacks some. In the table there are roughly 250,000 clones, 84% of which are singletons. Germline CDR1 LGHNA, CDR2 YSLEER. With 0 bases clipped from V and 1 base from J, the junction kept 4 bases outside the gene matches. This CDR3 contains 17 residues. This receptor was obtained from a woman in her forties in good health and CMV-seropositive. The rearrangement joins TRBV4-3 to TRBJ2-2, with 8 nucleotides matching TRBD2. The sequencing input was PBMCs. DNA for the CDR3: TGCGCCAGCAGCCAAGATTGGCTAGCGGGGAACACCGGGGAGCTGTTTTTT. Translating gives CASSQDWLAGNTGELFF.